Presented here are 21 T cell receptor beta chains from one specimen sequenced in a study of T cells after yellow fever vaccination. TCRdb reprocessed the 5' RACE reads with MiXCR, giving one entry per CDR3 protein. The sample carries 150,000 to 200,000 distinct CDR3 sequences, roughly a tenth recorded once. Specimen: CD8+ T cells sorted from PBMCs, collected 45 days after the yellow fever booster vaccination. The receptors were gathered from a man between 18 and 35 years old who received the YFV17D yellow fever vaccine.

This clonotype was seen many times. This chain uses TRBV5-1 with TRBJ2-5; 14 bases fit TRBD2. Per germline, CDR1 SGHRS and CDR2 YFSETQ. The V gene end was trimmed by 4 bases and the J gene end by 3 bases; junction bases not matched to a gene: 2. This CDR3 is built from 15 residues. Written as DNA, the CDR3 is TGCGCCAGCAGCGAGGGACTAGCGGGGGAAGAGACCCAGTACTTC. Amino acids: CASSEGLAGEETQYF.

In this sample, this clonotype turned up a few times. The V and J genes are TRBV4-3 and TRBJ1-2; weak D call: TRBD1 (6 bases). The V end was cut by 3 bases, the J end by 4 bases, with 15 bases between. Germline V lookup: CDR1 LGHNA, CDR2 YSLEER. The CDR3 contains 15 residues. The CDR3 loop is CASSQSQGGIYGYTF. CDR3 in DNA: TGCGCCAGCAGCCAGTCACAGGGAGGGATCTATGGCTACACCTTC.

The chain couples TRBV7-7 to TRBJ2-7; TRBD2 is a possible D gene (7 bases). The CDR3 is made up of 13 amino acids. In germline, CDR1 is SSHAT, CDR2 FNYEAQ (reference sequence). The CDR3 here is CASSLGGATEQYV. The CDR3 DNA reads as TGTGCTAGCAGCTTAGGGGGGGCGACCGAGCAGTACGTC.

This clonotype has at least ten counts. The chain has TRBV6-2 or TRBV6-3 and TRBJ2-4; 7 nucleotides line up with TRBD1. This CDR3 has 17 residues. The V gene end was trimmed by 6 bases and the J gene end by 0 bases; junction bases not matched to a gene: 11. Germline-derived CDR1 and CDR2 are MNHEY and SVGEGT. The CDR3 region is CASSRDRESLAKNIQYF. The CDR3 region has the DNA TGTGCCAGCAGCCGGGACAGAGAAAGCCTAGCCAAAAACATTCAGTACTTC.

The rearrangement joins TRBV19 to TRBJ2-1, with a tentative D call TRBD1 (6 bases). CDR1 and CDR2 (germline): LNHDA, SQIVND (reference sequence). This CDR3 has 14 amino acids. The V end lost 9 bases, the J end lost 4 bases, and 16 bases lay between the germline ends. CDR3 nucleotide sequence: TGTGCCAGCGCTTCGAGGACAGCTTACAATGAGCAGTTCTTC. Protein: CASASRTAYNEQFF.

The chain carries TRBV27 and TRBJ2-2; D ambiguous. The CDR3 totals 14 residues. In germline, CDR1 is MNHEY, CDR2 SMNVEV (reference sequence). V was pared by 8 bases and J by 4 bases, with 14 bases between. The CDR3 here is CASGWVSSTGELFF. As DNA, the CDR3 is TGTGCCAGCGGCTGGGTGTCAAGCACCGGGGAGCTGTTTTTT.

The rearrangement links TRBV6-2 or TRBV6-3 to TRBJ1-2, with a possible D match to TRBD1 (5 bases). This CDR3 has 14 residues. Deletions cut 2 bases from V and 3 bases from J, with 10 bases between. Germline CDR1 reads MNHEY; CDR2 reads SVGEGT. For the CDR3, the DNA is TGTGCCAGCAGTTACGGAGGAGGGGACTATGGCTACACCTTC. This sequence encodes CASSYGGGDYGYTF.

The table lists this clonotype with a few counts. V is TRBV15 and J is TRBJ2-5, with D perhaps assigned TRBD1 or TRBD2 (5 bases each). The length of the CDR3 is 15 residues. Deletions cut 5 bases from V and 5 bases from J, with 18 bases between. CDR1 and CDR2 (germline): LNHNV, YYDKDF (reference sequence). CDR3 sequence reads: CATSGRGAGMETQYF. CDR3 in DNA: TGTGCCACCAGCGGTAGGGGTGCGGGCATGGAGACCCAGTACTTC.

This clonotype was seen more than once but under ten times. DNA of the CDR3: TGTGCCATCAGTAACCCCCGGGACAGAGCTAACTATGGCTACACCTTC. Protein sequence: CAISNPRDRANYGYTF. The genes are TRBV10-3 and TRBJ1-2; 7 nucleotides match TRBD1. The V segment lost 5 bases and the J segment 0 bases; nucleotides outside the gene matches: 9. CDR1 is ENHRY, CDR2 SYGVKD, per germline. The length of the CDR3 is 16 residues.

The V call is TRBV9, the J call TRBJ2-2; perhaps TRBD1 as D (6 bases). The CDR3 is 15 amino acids. The germline CDR1 and CDR2 sequences are SGDLS and YYNGEE. Deletions cut 2 bases from V and 6 bases from J, with 14 bases between. The DNA of the CDR3 is TGTGCCAGCAGCGTTGGACAGAGGTTGTCCGGGGAGCTGTTTTTT. Translating it yields CASSVGQRLSGELFF.

This clonotype was observed a handful of times. The chain carries TRBV29-1 and TRBJ2-7; tentative D call: TRBD1 (6 bases). The CDR3 contains 12 residues. Germline V gene data show CDR1 as SQVTM and CDR2 as ANQGSEA. V lost 3 bases and J lost 7, with 13 bases in between. The CDR3 here is CSVDAGDREQYF. The CDR3 DNA reads as TGCAGCGTTGATGCAGGGGATCGGGAGCAGTACTTC.

This clonotype appeared a few times. This chain uses TRBV18 with TRBJ2-7; D ambiguous. The CDR3 contains 17 residues. V gave up 6 bases and J gave up 2 bases, with 23 bases separating them. Looked up from germline, CDR1 is KGHSH and CDR2 is LQKENI. The CDR3 bases are TGTGCCAGCTCCCCCGAAAGCCCGGGTCCTTACGCCTACGAGCAGTACTTC. Translated, it gives CASSPESPGPYAYEQYF.

This clonotype occurred a few times. The genes are TRBV29-1 and TRBJ2-7, with D perhaps TRBD1 (6 bases). From germline, CDR1 is SQVTM and CDR2 ANQGSEA. The length of the CDR3 is 12 residues. The V gene lost 5 bases and the J gene lost 1 base, with 9 bases spanning the gap. CDR3 protein: CSVFTGSYEQYF. CDR3 in DNA: TGCAGCGTTTTCACAGGGTCCTACGAGCAGTACTTC.

The chain is built from TRBV23-1 and TRBJ2-2, with 11 bases aligning to TRBD1. TRBV23-1 is an ORF for which the function is uncertain. The CDR3 has 15 residues. Unmatched junction bases numbered 7, after V lost 9 bases and J lost 4 bases. The CDR3: CASLGTGGSTGELFF. CDR3 nucleotide sequence: TGCGCCAGTCTTGGGACAGGGGGAAGCACCGGGGAGCTGTTTTTT.

In its sample, this clonotype was seen many times. This chain links TRBV7-9 with TRBJ2-1, with 12 positions matching TRBD2. The CDR3 has 15 amino acids. Germline V lookup: CDR1 SEHNR, CDR2 FQNEAQ (reference sequence). The V gene end was trimmed by 5 bases and the J gene end by 6 bases; junction bases not matched to a gene: 5. This CDR3 is CASSATSGGPNEQFF. The CDR3 region has the DNA TGTGCCAGCAGCGCCACTAGCGGGGGGCCCAATGAGCAGTTCTTC.

The chain couples TRBV7-9 to TRBJ2-5; 8 bases line up with TRBD2. In germline, CDR1 is SEHNR, CDR2 FQNEAQ (reference sequence). Trimming cost V 4 bases and J 3 bases; bases outside gene matches: 10. There are 16 residues in the CDR3. CDR3 bases: TGTGCCAGCAGCTCCTTCTTGACTAGCGACAAAGAGACCCAGTACTTC. This encodes CASSSFLTSDKETQYF.

This chain connects TRBV7-9 to TRBJ2-7; TRBD1 agrees at 8 bases. CDR3 length: 15 amino acids. Germline CDR1 and CDR2: SEHNR and FQNEAQ (reference sequence). J was trimmed by 4 bases and V by 5 bases; bases with no gene match: 10. The CDR3 DNA is TGTGCCAGCAGCCCGCTTCCGACAGGGGAGTACGAGCAGTACTTC. Encoded protein: CASSPLPTGEYEQYF.

This sequence joins TRBV11-2 and TRBJ1-3; no clear D gene. V was cut by 3 bases and J by 0 bases, with 15 bases left in between. Germline CDR1 reads SGHAT; CDR2 reads FQNNGV. The CDR3 loop spans 17 amino acids. CDR3 DNA: TGTGCCAGCAGCTTCCCTCTCTGGACTGACTCTGGAAACACCATATATTTT. Translation gives CASSFPLWTDSGNTIYF.

The V call is TRBV30, the J call TRBJ2-1; 7 bases line up with TRBD2. CDR1 GTSNPN and CDR2 SVGIG come from the germline V gene (reference sequence). The length of the CDR3 is 12 residues. With V trimmed by 5 bases and J by 8 bases, 6 bases remained unmatched. CDR3 loop: CAWGTISHEQFF. DNA of the CDR3: TGTGCCTGGGGGACTATATCCCATGAGCAGTTCTTC.

A note on this clonotype: A read error may be the cause here, since a much bigger clone is one base away. V is TRBV15 and J is TRBJ2-7, with a possible D match to TRBD1 (6 bases). CDR3 length: 13 residues. CDR1 and CDR2 (germline): LNHNV, YYDKDF (reference sequence). The V gene lost 6 bases and the J gene lost 2 bases, with 11 bases spanning the gap. The CDR3 reads CATRDSVTYEQYV. The CDR3 DNA is TGTGCCACCAGGGACAGTGTGACCTACGAGCAGTACGTC.

This clonotype was picked up many times. CDR3 amino acids: CASRVPEGGELFF. Here the CDR3 DNA reads TGTGCCAGCAGGGTACCCGAGGGCGGGGAGCTGTTTTTT. The chain joins TRBV7-2 to TRBJ2-2; D perhaps matches TRBD2 (5 bases). V lost 6 bases to trimming and J lost 7 bases, with 12 bases between them. The CDR3 has 13 amino acids. Germline V CDR1 and CDR2: SGHTA, FQGNSA.